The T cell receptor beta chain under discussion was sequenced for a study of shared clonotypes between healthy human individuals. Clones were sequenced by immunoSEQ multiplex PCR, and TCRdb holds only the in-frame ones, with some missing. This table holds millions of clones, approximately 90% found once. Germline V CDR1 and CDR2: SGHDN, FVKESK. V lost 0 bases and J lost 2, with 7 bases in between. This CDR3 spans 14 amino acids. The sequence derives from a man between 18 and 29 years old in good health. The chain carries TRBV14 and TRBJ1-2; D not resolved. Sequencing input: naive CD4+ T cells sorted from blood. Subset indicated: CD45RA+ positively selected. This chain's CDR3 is CASSQEGLNYGYTF. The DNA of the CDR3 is TGTGCCAGCAGCCAAGAAGGACTCAACTATGGCTACACCTTC.